This record covers a single T cell receptor beta chain. This clone was recorded only once. Its target antigen remains unknown. No per-base quality is available; no much larger clone lies one base away. This sample's time point label indicates: about 28 days (+/-7) after the second vaccine dose. AZD1222 recipients with second doses at about 4 weeks or about 12 weeks were pooled, because spike-specific TCR depth and breadth did not differ between schedules. The vaccinee samples were drawn from two UK trials, COV001 and COV002, one of which was a single-blind randomized controlled phase 2/3 trial testing AZD1222 (ChAdOx1 nCoV-19) in healthy adults. For TCRbeta chain sequencing, PBMC samples were collected from trial participants at day 0 and at day 28 after the second dose. The CDR3 regions of human TCRbeta chains were analyzed by immunosequencing. The study's own analysis went as follows. TCRs in the repertoires were compared against a reference library of SARS-CoV-2-specific TCRs that had been generated with the MIRA antigen-specificity platform. Breadth was defined as the fraction of unique TCRs that were SARS-CoV-2-associated, and depth was defined as the fraction of total T cells that were SARS-CoV-2-associated. Using the MIRA data, each spike-specific TCR was mapped to the spike region that the TCR reacts to and placed in a CD4 or CD8 class. Log10-transformed breadth and depth values were compared by one-way ANOVA with Sidak's multiple comparisons tests. The source is immuneACCESS, and TCRdb retained only in-frame sequences with V and J called. Part of the clones is not carried over; for the studies checked, unresolved V genes explain less than half of this, and the remainder is unexplained. Clone size and the V and J calls come from that table; the DNA yielded D and trimming. The sample table contains around 150,000 clones; only one count was recorded for around 90% of them. Approximately 3.5% of the sample rests with the top ten.

This specimen belongs to a study of T cell responses to AZD1222 COVID-19 vaccine listed by TCRdb under 2021. Study-level background: TCR sequencing was performed for 230 to 250 trial participants, of whom some 200 were given two doses of AZD1222 and some 26 were given two doses of MenACWY control vaccine. Enrollment into the trials was organized by age into subgroups of 18-55, 56-69 and 70-plus years, and those subgroups contained roughly 140, 27 and 60 TCR-sequenced participants, respectively. What the study reported, not specific to this receptor: Participants were mostly white British, with more females than males. The authors suggested clonal diversity may have been underestimated. Epitopes outside the regions mutated in the B.1.351 and B.1.1.7 variants were reportedly recognized by nearly half of the unique spike-specific TCRs. After two AZD1222 doses, spike-specific TCR breadth and depth were significantly higher than at day 0 and than in MenACWY recipients. Conclusions about previously exposed vaccinees are limited because only five to seven AZD1222 recipients were SARS-CoV-2 seropositive at baseline. Because no day 14 peak-response samples were available, repertoires were characterized only after the peak T cell response. The 56-69-year group was small, and its depth increase did not reach significance, likely because of low power. CD4 TCRs associated with the vaccine covered the entire spike protein, and the dominant responses were in regions 160-218 and 743-854.

In the germline V gene, CDR1 corresponds to LGHNT and CDR2 to FRNRAP. The CDR3 holds 15 amino acids from the cysteine to the phenylalanine. CDR3 DNA only is kept here, 45 bases in frame from base 1. The germline V end is reduced by 5 bases and the J end by 10 bases; junction bases left unmatched: 12. The chain is made from TRBV12-5 and TRBJ2-1; TRBD1 aligns with 9 central bases. The source of this sequence is an adult who received the AZD1222 COVID-19 vaccine. The material sequenced was peripheral blood, taken 28 days after the second AZD1222 dose. The nucleotide sequence is TGTGCTAGTGGTCCCGGACAGGGGAACGATAGGGAGCAGTTCTTC. This codes for CASGPGQGNDREQFF.